The 3 T cell receptor beta chains below all came from one sample that was sequenced in a study of blood T cell repertoires in COVID-19. TCRdb's copy holds only in-frame clones and misses some; the assay was immunoSEQ multiplex PCR. The sample lists 80,000 to 130,000 clones; 70% to 90% were seen once. The sequenced material came from PBMCs or T cells enriched from blood (not recorded which). All receptors come from a woman in her forties or fifties who had recovered from COVID-19.

The rearrangement joins TRBV14 to TRBJ1-3; no firm D call. The V gene's germline CDR1 is SGHDN and CDR2 FVKESK. V shed 1 base and J shed 0 bases, with 13 bases lying between them. The CDR3 contains 17 residues. This CDR3 is CASSQVSQRTSGNTIYF. CDR3 nucleotide sequence: TGTGCCAGCAGCCAAGTCAGCCAGCGGACCTCTGGAAACACCATATATTTT.

The chain recombines TRBV12-3 or TRBV12-4 with TRBJ2-7, with a possible D match to TRBD2 (5 bases). V was cut by 5 bases and J by 2 bases, with 10 bases left in between. The CDR3 length is 13 residues. CDR3 loop: CASSPTRPYEQYF. CDR3 sequence (DNA): TGTGCCAGCAGTCCAACTAGACCCTACGAGCAGTACTTC.

For the CDR3, the DNA is TGTGCCTGGGACGGGGGGGACACTGAAGCTTTCTTT. Translation gives CAWDGGDTEAFF. V is TRBV30 and J is TRBJ1-1; D possibly corresponds to TRBD1 (5 bases). Germline V gene sequence: CDR1 GTSNPN, CDR2 SVGIG (reference sequence). The CDR3 consists of 12 residues. V gave up 5 bases and J gave up 3 bases, with 10 bases separating them.